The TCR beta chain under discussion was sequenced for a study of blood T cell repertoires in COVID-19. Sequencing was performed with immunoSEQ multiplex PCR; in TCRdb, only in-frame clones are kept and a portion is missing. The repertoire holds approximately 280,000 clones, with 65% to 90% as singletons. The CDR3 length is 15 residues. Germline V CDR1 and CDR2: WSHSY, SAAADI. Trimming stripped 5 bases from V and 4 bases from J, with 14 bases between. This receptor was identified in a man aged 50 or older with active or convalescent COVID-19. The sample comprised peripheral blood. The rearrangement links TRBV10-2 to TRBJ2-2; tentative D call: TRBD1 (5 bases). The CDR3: CASSLQGGFTGELFF. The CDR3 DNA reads TGCGCCAGCAGTCTTCAGGGTGGTTTCACCGGGGAGCTGTTTTTT.